Below, 27 T cell receptor beta chains from the same sample are listed, as sequenced in a study of cytomegalovirus exposure and HLA in healthy donors. Clones were sequenced by immunoSEQ multiplex PCR, and TCRdb holds only the in-frame ones, with some missing. The sample yields more than 80,000 clones, about nine tenths seen once. The sequenced material came from PBMCs. The receptor set was obtained from a woman aged 18 to 35 in good health and CMV-seropositive.

The chain links TRBV27 to TRBJ2-4; weak D call: TRBD2 (5 bases). The CDR3 loop spans 15 amino acids. CDR1 is MNHEY and CDR2 is SMNVEV in the germline V gene (reference sequence). Trimming pared 3 bases from V and 9 bases from J, leaving 18 bases between. In DNA form, the CDR3 reads TGTGCCAGCAGTTTTACGAGGGCCACCTTGGGCATTCAGTACTTC. Translation: CASSFTRATLGIQYF.

This rearrangement joins TRBV19 to TRBJ2-1; TRBD2 agrees at 7 bases. CDR3 length: 14 residues. The ends lost 4 bases at V and 7 bases at J; junction bases unmatched: 7. Germline V gene sequence: CDR1 LNHDA, CDR2 SQIVND (reference sequence). CDR3 coding DNA: TGTGCCAGTAGTAGCACCTCCGGGAGGAATGAGCAGTTCTTC. Translation: CASSSTSGRNEQFF.

This clone was counted a few times. The chain links TRBV19 to TRBJ1-6, with 8 bases identical to TRBD1. J gave up 8 bases and V 7 bases, and 7 bases lay outside the gene matches. Looked up from germline, CDR1 is LNHDA and CDR2 is SQIVND (reference sequence). This CDR3 comprises 14 residues. DNA for the CDR3: TGTGCCAGTATTGGACAGGGCAGAGATTCACCCCTCCACTTT. It yields the protein CASIGQGRDSPLHF.

The CDR3 is CASSRSMNTEAFF. The CDR3 DNA follows: TGCGCCAGCAGTAGGAGCATGAACACTGAAGCTTTCTTT. The chain links TRBV10-1 to TRBJ1-1, with no clear D. V dropped 5 bases and J dropped 0 bases, with 7 bases sitting between them. Per the germline V gene, CDR1 is WNHNN and CDR2 is SYGVQD (reference sequence). The CDR3 has 13 amino acids.

This chain links TRBV28 with TRBJ1-1; TRBD1 agrees at 9 bases. Germline CDR1 reads MDHEN; CDR2 reads SYDVKM. V lost 2 bases to trimming and J lost 4 bases; unmatched junction nucleotides: 2. The CDR3 extends over 14 amino acids. The CDR3 loop reads CASSLAGQGTEAFF. CDR3 DNA: TGTGCCAGCAGTTTAGCGGGACAGGGCACTGAAGCTTTCTTT.

CDR3 region: CASSGTSGGAYNEQFF. As DNA, the CDR3 is TGTGCCAGCAGCGGGACTAGCGGGGGGGCCTACAATGAGCAGTTCTTC. The gene calls are TRBV7-9 and TRBJ2-1; 16 positions match TRBD2. CDR1 and CDR2 from the germline V gene are SEHNR and FQNEAQ (reference sequence). The junction had 0 bases not matched to a gene; V was cut back by 5 bases and J by 2 bases. The CDR3 is made up of 16 amino acids.

The V gene is TRBV7-9, the J gene TRBJ1-2, with D possibly matching TRBD1 (5 bases). The V gene's germline CDR1 is SEHNR and CDR2 FQNEAQ (reference sequence). The CDR3 has 13 residues. Trimming left V 3 bases short and J 5 bases short, with 10 bases between. In DNA, the CDR3 is TGTGCCAGCAGCTTCGGGGGTTGGTATGGCTACACCTTC. Its protein is CASSFGGWYGYTF.

This clone was counted a single time. This chain connects TRBV25-1 to TRBJ1-1; D uncertain. The CDR3 extends over 14 amino acids. Germline CDR1 and CDR2: MGHDK and SYGVNS. V was cut by 4 bases and J by 2 bases, with 11 bases left in between. The CDR3 here is CASSGGVGNTEAFF. CDR3 nucleotide sequence: TGTGCCAGCAGTGGCGGGGTCGGAAACACTGAAGCTTTCTTT. The full variable domain, with the rest looked up from reference TRBV25-1 and TRBJ1-1, is EADIYQTPRYLVIGTGKKITLECSQTMGHDKMYWYQQDPGMELHLIHYSYGVNSTEKGDLSSESTVSRIRTEHFPLTLESARPSHTSQYLCASSGGVGNTEAFFGQGTRLTVV.

This rearrangement joins TRBV7-9 to TRBJ2-2; 9 bases are a match to TRBD1. V lost 4 bases, J lost 1 base, and 1 base stayed unmatched. Germline lookup yields CDR1 SEHNR and CDR2 FQNEAQ (reference sequence). The CDR3 has 15 amino acids. The CDR3 DNA reads as TGTGCCAGCAGCTGGGGACAGGGGAACACCGGGGAGCTGTTTTTT. Its translation is CASSWGQGNTGELFF.

The CDR3 DNA reads as TGTGCCAGCAGCTTGTGGGAAGAGGGCTCACCCCTCCACTTT. It translates to CASSLWEEGSPLHF. The J gene is TRBJ1-6, the V gene TRBV5-6; no firm D call. Germline V lookup: CDR1 SGHDT, CDR2 YYEEEE. This CDR3 has 14 amino acids. Deletions cut 1 base from V and 10 bases from J, with 12 bases between.

The CDR3 loop is CASSQGTGRSYEQYF. DNA of the CDR3: TGTGCCAGCAGCCAAGGGACAGGCCGCTCCTACGAGCAGTACTTC. The V call is TRBV7-9, the J call TRBJ2-7; TRBD1 matches 8 bases. Looked up from germline, CDR1 is SEHNR and CDR2 is FQNEAQ (reference sequence). The CDR3 contains 15 residues. V dropped 5 bases and J dropped 0; count of bases not matched to a gene: 6.

The chain combines TRBV4-3 with TRBJ2-2, with 11 bases matching TRBD2. The CDR3 has 17 amino acids. Germline CDR1 and CDR2: LGHNA and YSLEER. Trimming cost V 0 bases and J 5 bases; bases outside gene matches: 5. CDR3 nucleotides: TGCGCCAGCAGCCAAGAGCCTACTAGCGGGAGTACCGGGGAGCTGTTTTTT. This translates into CASSQEPTSGSTGELFF.

The V and J genes are TRBV19 and TRBJ1-5, with a possible D match to TRBD1 (5 bases). Germline assignment: CDR1 LNHDA and CDR2 SQIVND (reference sequence). This CDR3 is built from 16 residues. Here the CDR3 reads CRDCRQGVEGNQPQHF. CDR3 nucleotide sequence: TGTAGGGACTGTCGGCAGGGAGTGGAGGGCAATCAGCCCCAGCATTTT.

The chain recombines TRBV6-4 with TRBJ2-2; perhaps TRBD2 as D (6 bases). V lost 2 bases to trimming and J lost 3 bases, with 7 bases between them. The germline gives CDR1 MRHNA, CDR2 SNTAGT. The CDR3 has 14 amino acids. CDR3 amino acids: CASSDREDTGELFF. DNA of the CDR3: TGTGCCAGCAGTGACAGGGAGGACACCGGGGAGCTGTTTTTT.

The chain links TRBV19 to TRBJ1-4, with D maybe TRBD1 (5 bases). The CDR3 is 13 amino acids. Deletions cut 5 bases from V and 8 bases from J, with 12 bases between. Germline assignment: CDR1 LNHDA and CDR2 SQIVND (reference sequence). CDR3 in amino acids: CASSAEGLEKLFF. Here the CDR3 DNA reads TGTGCCAGTAGTGCGGAGGGGCTCGAAAAACTGTTTTTT.

The CDR3 region is CATSRGEGNEAFF. Here the CDR3 DNA reads TGTGCCACCAGCAGGGGGGAGGGAAATGAAGCTTTCTTT. The chain employs TRBV15 and TRBJ1-1; D is perhaps TRBD1 (5 bases). The germline gives CDR1 LNHNV, CDR2 YYDKDF (reference sequence). The CDR3 totals 13 residues. V lost 3 bases to trimming and J lost 7 bases, with 12 bases between them. The complete variable domain, with remaining parts taken from reference TRBV15 and TRBJ1-1, reads DAMVIQNPRYQVTQFGKPVTLSCSQTLNHNVMYWYQQKSSQAPKLLFHYYDKDFNNEADTPDNFQSRRPNTSFCFLDIRSPGLGDTAMYLCATSRGEGNEAFFGQGTRLTVV.

This chain connects TRBV4-2 to TRBJ2-2; 10 positions agree with TRBD2. The germline V gene encodes CDR1 LGHNA and CDR2 YNFKEQ. Trimming at V came to 0 bases and at J to 9 bases, leaving 10 bases not matched to a gene. The CDR3 is 17 residues long. The CDR3 reads CASSQEYIGLADRELFF. CDR3 bases: TGTGCCAGCAGCCAAGAATATATAGGACTAGCGGATCGGGAGCTGTTTTTT.

The chain uses TRBV6-5 and TRBJ1-5, with D possibly being TRBD1 (6 bases). The CDR3 has 15 amino acids. Germline-derived CDR1 and CDR2 are MNHEY and SVGAGI. Trimming pared 6 bases from V and 1 base from J, leaving 13 bases between. The CDR3 nucleotides read TGTGCCAGCAGACCACAGGGTAGGAGCAATCAGCCCCAGCATTTT. It specifies CASRPQGRSNQPQHF.

V is TRBV21-1 and J is TRBJ2-7; TRBD2, as called in the table, went unchecked against the DNA. TRBV21-1 has pseudogene status. CDR3 length: 15 residues. In DNA form, the CDR3 reads TGTGCCAGCAGCCCACGCGGTTACCGTACGGGAGAGCAGTACGTC. Translating gives CASSPRGYRTGEQYV.

This clone was detected once. The J gene is TRBJ1-2, the V gene TRBV14; 8 bases line up with TRBD1. The V gene's germline CDR1 is SGHDN and CDR2 FVKESK. V was clipped by 3 bases and J by 1 base; unmatched bases: 7. The CDR3 length is 16 residues. In nucleotides, the CDR3 is TGTGCCAGCAGCCAGGGGACAGGTGATTTTAACTATGGCTACACCTTC. This gives the protein CASSQGTGDFNYGYTF.

This clone turned up a few times. The chain combines TRBV11-2 with TRBJ2-2; 7 bases map to TRBD1. Trimming took 2 bases from V and 5 from J; bases not matched to a gene: 5. The length of the CDR3 is 15 residues. Germline CDR1 and CDR2: SGHAT and FQNNGV. CDR3 DNA: TGTGCCAGCAGCTTACAGGGACAGAAAACCGGGGAGCTGTTTTTT. Protein product: CASSLQGQKTGELFF.

The chain has TRBV29-1 and TRBJ1-5, with 8 bases identical to TRBD1. Looked up from germline, CDR1 is SQVTM and CDR2 is ANQGSEA. V gave up 2 bases and J gave up 4 bases; unmatched junction bases: 4. The CDR3 length is 14 residues. This CDR3 is CSVETGQGNQPQHF. Written as DNA, the CDR3 is TGCAGCGTTGAAACTGGACAGGGAAATCAGCCCCAGCATTTT.

This clone has a single count. The chain recombines TRBV27 with TRBJ1-3; D is unclear. The germline V gene has CDR1 MNHEY and CDR2 SMNVEV (reference sequence). V was clipped by 2 bases and J by 2 bases, with 10 bases between them. CDR3 length: 15 residues. The CDR3 DNA reads as TGTGCCAGCAGTTTAACGGGGTATACTGGAAACACCATATATTTT. Protein product: CASSLTGYTGNTIYF.

The chain joins TRBV18 to TRBJ2-5, with 7 positions matching TRBD1. The CDR3 has 17 residues. The V gene end was trimmed by 5 bases and the J gene end by 3 bases; junction bases not matched to a gene: 15. In germline, CDR1 is KGHSH, CDR2 LQKENI. The CDR3 is CASSYARGLPGEETQYF. CDR3 bases: TGTGCCAGCTCATACGCGAGGGGGCTGCCTGGGGAAGAGACCCAGTACTTC.

This rearrangement joins TRBV9 to TRBJ2-1, with D perhaps TRBD1 (6 bases). The germline V and J ends were trimmed by 0 bases and 8 bases, with 12 bases remaining between them. The CDR3 is 14 amino acids. The germline CDR1 and CDR2 sequences are SGDLS and YYNGEE. The CDR3 loop is CASSVGRGFDEQFF. The CDR3 DNA follows: TGTGCCAGCAGCGTAGGAAGGGGGTTCGATGAGCAGTTCTTC.

The chain combines TRBV9 with TRBJ2-3, with a possible D match to TRBD1 (6 bases). Germline loops: CDR1 SGDLS, CDR2 YYNGEE. The CDR3 spans 15 residues. The V end was cut by 5 bases, the J end by 9 bases, with 22 bases between. The CDR3 nucleotides are TGTGCCAGCAGTCCAAACAACAGGGCCTCCGGAACGCAGTATTTT. Encoded protein: CASSPNNRASGTQYF.

The CDR3 sequence is CASSALAGKETQYF. The DNA for the CDR3 is TGTGCCAGCAGCGCACTAGCGGGGAAAGAGACCCAGTACTTC. V is TRBV7-2 and J is TRBJ2-5; 10 nucleotides align to TRBD2. The CDR3 covers 14 residues. In germline, CDR1 is SGHTA, CDR2 FQGNSA. Losses at the gene ends were 5 bases for V and 3 bases for J; bases not matched to a gene: 3.